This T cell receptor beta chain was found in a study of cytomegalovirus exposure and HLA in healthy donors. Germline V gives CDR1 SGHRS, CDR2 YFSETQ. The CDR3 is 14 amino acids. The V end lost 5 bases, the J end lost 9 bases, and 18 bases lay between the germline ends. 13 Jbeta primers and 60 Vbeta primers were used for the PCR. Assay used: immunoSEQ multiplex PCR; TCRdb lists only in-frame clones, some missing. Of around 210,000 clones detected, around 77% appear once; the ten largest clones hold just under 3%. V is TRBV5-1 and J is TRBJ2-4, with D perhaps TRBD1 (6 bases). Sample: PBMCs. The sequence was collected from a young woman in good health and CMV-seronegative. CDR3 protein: CASSIGTYYGIQYF. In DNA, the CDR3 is TGCGCCAGCAGTATCGGGACATACTACGGCATTCAGTACTTC. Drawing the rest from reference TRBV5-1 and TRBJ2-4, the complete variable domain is KAGVTQTPRYLIKTRGQQVTLSCSPISGHRSVSWYQQTPGQGLQFLFEYFSETQRNKGNFPGRFSGRQFSNSRSEMNVSTLELGDSALYLCASSIGTYYGIQYFGAGTRLSVL.